The 5 T cell receptor beta chains in this list originate from one sample, sequenced in a study of cytomegalovirus exposure and HLA in healthy donors. Primers included in the PCR were 60 Vbeta and 13 Jbeta primers. Clones were sequenced by immunoSEQ multiplex PCR, and TCRdb holds only the in-frame ones, with some missing. The sample includes around 130,000 clones, 75% to 90% of them seen just once. Sequencing input: PBMCs. The receptors here all came from a male donor in good health and CMV-seronegative.

This clone was counted a few times. The chain couples TRBV6-5 to TRBJ2-3, with a weak D call TRBD2 (5 bases). CDR1 is MNHEY and CDR2 is SVGAGI in the germline V gene. The CDR3 is 14 residues long. The V and J ends lost 5 bases and 6 bases respectively, with 15 bases between them. CDR3 loop: CASSEGLAVDTQYF. For the CDR3, the DNA is TGTGCCAGCAGTGAGGGCCTGGCGGTTGATACGCAGTATTTT.

The V call is TRBV15, the J call TRBJ2-3, with 10 bases lining up with TRBD2. CDR3 length: 19 amino acids. Germline lookup yields CDR1 LNHNV and CDR2 YYDKDF (reference sequence). Trimming took 3 bases from V and 3 from J; bases not matched to a gene: 15. CDR3 bases: TGTGCCACCAGCAGTCGAAGGGGTGGAGCGGGGGGGCAAACAGATACGCAGTATTTT. Encoded protein: CATSSRRGGAGGQTDTQYF.

The rearrangement uses TRBV27 and TRBJ2-1; 7 positions agree with TRBD2. V lost 1 base and J lost 7; bases outside the gene matches: 13. Germline V gives CDR1 MNHEY, CDR2 SMNVEV (reference sequence). This CDR3 has 17 residues. The CDR3 DNA sequence: TGTGCCAGCAGTTTATTTTCCGGGGGAGGGCCAAAAAATGAGCAGTTCTTC. It encodes CASSLFSGGGPKNEQFF.

The chain carries TRBV5-8 and TRBJ1-5; a weak D match, TRBD1 (5 bases). CDR1 SGHTS and CDR2 YDEGEE come from the germline V gene. The CDR3 sequence is 16 residues long. V gave up 0 bases and J gave up 4 bases, with 14 bases separating them. CDR3 sequence: CASSLGAGSLNQPQHF. The CDR3 region has the DNA TGTGCCAGCAGCTTGGGGGCAGGGTCCCTTAATCAGCCCCAGCATTTT.

This rearrangement joins TRBV4-2 to TRBJ2-3, with 11 bases identical to TRBD2. The germline CDR1 and CDR2 sequences are LGHNA and YNFKEQ. The V and J ends lost 6 bases and 3 bases, in that order; junction bases with no gene match: 5. This CDR3 region has 15 residues. DNA of the CDR3: TGTGCCAGCAGAAGGGGACTAGCGGTAACAGATACGCAGTATTTT. It translates to CASRRGLAVTDTQYF.